The T cell receptor beta chain described here comes from a study of shared clonotypes between healthy human individuals. V shed 5 bases and J shed 0 bases, with 13 bases lying between them. The CDR3 is made up of 15 amino acids. Germline V lookup: CDR1 MNHNS, CDR2 SASEGT. Clones were sequenced by immunoSEQ multiplex PCR, and TCRdb holds only the in-frame ones, with some missing. The sample lists 2 million to 2.5 million clones; approximately 95% were seen once. Sequencing was carried out using naive CD4+ T cells from PBMCs. The subset was: CD45RA+ positively selected. This TCR came from a young man in good health. Some clones in this sample may be carry-over from other donors' samples. The rearrangement joins TRBV6-1 to TRBJ1-1; no reliable D call. This CDR3 is CASSMHTALNTEAFF. The CDR3 DNA follows: TGTGCCAGCAGTATGCACACAGCCTTGAACACTGAAGCTTTCTTT.